This is a list of T cell receptor beta chains from one sample in a study of blood T cell repertoires in COVID-19. Here immunoSEQ multiplex PCR was the method, and the copy in TCRdb shows in-frame clones only, minus some. Among over 90,000 clones listed, about nine tenths were seen once. The sequenced sample was peripheral blood. Every receptor here comes from a man aged 18 to 35 with acute or convalescent COVID-19. Both conserved end residues are part of each CDR3. D genes are given only for firm matches. Clone size, where shown, is once, few, many, or a class for clones that have expanded.

d_gene	v_gene	abundance	j_gene	CDR3nt	CDR3aa
TRBD1	TRBV6-1	.	TRBJ2-1	TGTGCCAGCAGTGACGCCGGGACAGGGTACAATGAGCAGTTCTTC	CASSDAGTGYNEQFF
.	TRBV19	.	TRBJ1-1	TGTGCCAGTAGTATAGATCTGCGGGGACCTGAAGCTTTCTTT	CASSIDLRGPEAFF
TRBD1	TRBV2	.	TRBJ1-2	TGTGCCAGCAGTGGGGACAGTGCTTATGGCTACACCTTC	CASSGDSAYGYTF
TRBD1	TRBV5-1	.	TRBJ2-2	TGCGCCAGCAGCCTAAGGACAGGGGACTCCGGGGAGCTGTTTTTT	CASSLRTGDSGELFF
.	TRBV3-1/TRBV3-2	once	TRBJ2-1	TGTGCCAGCAGCCAAGAACTATACTCCTACAATGAGCAGTTCTTC	CASSQELYSYNEQFF
TRBD2	TRBV7-2	.	TRBJ2-7	TGTGCCAGCAGCTTAGCCCTTAGCGGGGTTACCTACGAGCAGTACTTC	CASSLALSGVTYEQYF
TRBD1	TRBV5-5	.	TRBJ1-5	TGTGCCAGCAGCTTGGGGGACAGGGGTGGCAATCAGCCCCAGCATTTT	CASSLGDRGGNQPQHF
.	TRBV28	.	TRBJ1-1	TGTGCCAGCAGTAGACTGTTGAACACTGAAGCTTTCTTT	CASSRLLNTEAFF
TRBD1	TRBV5-8	.	TRBJ1-4	TGTGCCAGCAGCTCGGGACAGAAAAATGAAAAACTGTTTTTT	CASSSGQKNEKLFF
TRBD1	TRBV6-1	.	TRBJ1-2	TGTGCCAGCAGTGTTCAAACAGGGGGCGCCCCCTATGGCTACACCTTC	CASSVQTGGAPYGYTF
TRBD1	TRBV18	.	TRBJ1-2	TGTGCCAGCTCACCGGGGACAGGGGGCCTGACGGACTATGGCTACACCTTC	CASSPGTGGLTDYGYTF
TRBD1	TRBV4-1	.	TRBJ1-6	TGCGCCAGCAGCCAATTGGTTGGGACAGCTTTTTATAATTCACCCCTCCACTTT	CASSQLVGTAFYNSPLHF